This TCR beta chain was captured by sequencing in a study of blood T cells in healthy people across ages. For the study at large: The capture of about one barcoded beta molecule per two T cells was achieved by template switching.

Germline CDR1 and CDR2: SGHRS and YFSETQ. The CDR3 is made up of 16 amino acids. Unmatched junction bases numbered 13, after V lost 4 bases and J lost 6 bases. Every sample gave at least 5.5 micrograms of total RNA when it was extracted. In this sample, this clonotype turned up a few times. Antigen unknown. With a much larger clone just one base away, this may be a read error. Whole-study results and caveats: A greater number of naive CD4+ cells and higher diversity distinguished long-lived donors from aged donors.

A second roughly 6 to 12 cycle PCR used barcoded and J-beta primers. Each CDR3 protein is one row after TCRdb ran MiXCR on the 5' RACE reads. The profile shows some 900,000 distinct CDR3 sequences, 29% of them singletons. The TCR originated in a woman of 80 years or more in good health. The material sequenced was blood. The chain employs TRBV5-1 and TRBJ2-7; 10 nucleotides align to TRBD1. CDR3 amino acids: CASSQTPDRGCSEQYF. CDR3 coding DNA: TGCGCCAGCAGCCAGACCCCGGACAGGGGGTGTAGCGAGCAGTACTTC. Looking up the rest from reference TRBV5-1 and TRBJ2-7 gives the full variable domain: KAGVTQTPRYLIKTRGQQVTLSCSPISGHRSVSWYQQTPGQGLQFLFEYFSETQRNKGNFPGRFSGRQFSNSRSEMNVSTLELGDSALYLCASSQTPDRGCSEQYFGPGTRLTVT.